The 16 T cell receptor beta chains reported below all come from one sample, sequenced in a study of CD8 T cells in Susac syndrome. Random hexamers were used to reverse transcribe the RNA input (roughly 0.5 to 1 ug). TCRdb re-called the immunoSEQ multiplex PCR reads with MiXCR, one entry per CDR3 protein. The sample has some 120,000 distinct CDR3 sequences; around 94% are singletons. Sequencing was carried out using CD4+ T cells from PBMCs. These receptors were taken from a human donor in good health.

The chain combines TRBV5-1 with TRBJ1-4; D call uncertain. The germline CDR1 and CDR2 sequences are SGHRS and YFSETQ. The CDR3 is made up of 14 amino acids. Trimming cost V 0 bases and J 5 bases, with 8 bases left between them. The CDR3 loop is CASSLARRNEKLFF. As DNA, the CDR3 is TGCGCCAGCAGCTTGGCCAGGCGGAATGAAAAACTGTTTTTT. Together with reference TRBV5-1 and TRBJ1-4, the CDR3 gives the full variable domain: KAGVTQTPRYLIKTRGQQVTLSCSPISGHRSVSWYQQTPGQGLQFLFEYFSETQRNKGNFPGRFSGRQFSNSRSEMNVSTLELGDSALYLCASSLARRNEKLFFGSGTQLSVL.

The J gene is TRBJ2-4, the V gene TRBV11-2; D remains ambiguous. Germline V lookup: CDR1 SGHAT, CDR2 FQNNGV. Trimming left V 3 bases short and J 2 bases short, with 14 bases between. The CDR3 totals 16 residues. DNA of the CDR3: TGTGCCAGCAGCTTCCTTAGCCCCGCTACCAAAAACATTCAGTACTTC. It specifies CASSFLSPATKNIQYF. Together with reference TRBV11-2 and TRBJ2-4, the CDR3 gives the full variable domain: EAGVAQSPRYKIIEKRQSVAFWCNPISGHATLYWYQQILGQGPKLLIQFQNNGVVDDSQLPKDRFSAERLKGVDSTLKIQPAKLEDSAVYLCASSFLSPATKNIQYFGAGTRLSVL.

V usage is TRBV20-1 and J usage is TRBJ2-1; no definite D call. V was trimmed by 0 bases and J by 5 bases, leaving 11 bases between them. Germline V gives CDR1 DFQATT, CDR2 SNEGSKA (reference sequence). The CDR3 sequence is 14 residues long. The CDR3 coding sequence is TGCAGTGCTAGAGATCATAGGGCCCACAATGAGCAGTTCTTC. As protein: CSARDHRAHNEQFF.

The CDR3: CASSQKYRVNTEAFF. DNA for the CDR3: TGTGCCAGCTCACAGAAGTACAGGGTGAACACTGAAGCTTTCTTT. The V gene is TRBV7-9, the J gene TRBJ1-1, with D perhaps matching TRBD1 (6 bases). CDR1 SEHNR and CDR2 FQNEAQ come from the germline V gene (reference sequence). There are 15 residues in the CDR3. Trimming stripped 8 bases from V and 0 bases from J, with 16 bases between.

The chain recombines TRBV20-1 with TRBJ2-3; D is ambiguous. The CDR3 is 15 amino acids. V lost 8 bases to trimming and J lost 3 bases, with 21 bases between them. Per the germline V gene, CDR1 is DFQATT and CDR2 is SNEGSKA (reference sequence). Here the CDR3 reads CSTPDADGRTDTQYF. The DNA of the CDR3 is TGCAGTACCCCGGATGCGGACGGAAGGACAGATACGCAGTATTTT.

This sequence joins TRBV7-2 and TRBJ2-3; TRBD2 might be the D (5 bases). Looked up from germline, CDR1 is SGHTA and CDR2 is FQGNSA. Deletions cut 1 base from V and 3 bases from J, with 11 bases between. This CDR3 region has 15 residues. CDR3 in amino acids: CASSLGLAPTDTQYF. CDR3 in DNA: TGTGCCAGCAGCTTAGGGCTAGCACCTACAGATACGCAGTATTTT.

The count of this clonotype is one. V is TRBV20-1 and J is TRBJ1-2, with D unresolved. Looked up from germline, CDR1 is DFQATT and CDR2 is SNEGSKA (reference sequence). The CDR3 runs 15 residues. V shed 0 bases and J shed 3 bases, with 14 bases lying between them. The CDR3 DNA reads as TGCAGTGCTAGAGAGACCACTTCCCGGGACTATGGCTACACCTTC. Translated, it gives CSARETTSRDYGYTF.

The chain is built from TRBV11-2 and TRBJ1-1, with D unclear. V was shortened by 0 bases and J by 6 bases, with 8 bases between the two germline ends. The germline V gene has CDR1 SGHAT and CDR2 FQNNGV. This CDR3 is 13 amino acids long. CDR3 loop: CASSLDSGAEAFF. The CDR3 region has the DNA TGTGCCAGCAGCTTAGACTCAGGAGCTGAAGCTTTCTTT.

The chain links TRBV29-1 to TRBJ2-3, with D unclear. The CDR3 covers 14 residues. Germline V gene data show CDR1 as SQVTM and CDR2 as ANQGSEA. The V gene lost 7 bases and the J gene lost 2 bases, with 16 bases spanning the gap. The CDR3: CSADMTSSTDTQYF. The CDR3 DNA follows: TGCAGCGCCGATATGACTTCATCCACAGATACGCAGTATTTT.

V and J are TRBV4-1 and TRBJ2-1; D gene unclear. The CDR3 has 13 amino acids. Germline CDR1 and CDR2: MGHRA and YSYEKL. V dropped 0 bases and J dropped 5 bases, with 5 bases sitting between them. In nucleotides, the CDR3 is TGCGCCAGCAGCCAAGAACAGAACAATGAGCAGTTCTTC. Amino acids: CASSQEQNNEQFF.

This clonotype came up once. The CDR3 sequence is CASSQWTGSEAFF. CDR3 nucleotides: TGTGCCAGCAGCCAATGGACAGGGAGTGAAGCTTTCTTT. This chain uses TRBV3-1 with TRBJ1-1, with TRBD1 matching 8 bases. The J segment lost 7 bases and the V segment lost 2 bases, leaving 3 bases of the junction unmatched. The CDR3 is made up of 13 amino acids. The germline CDR1 and CDR2 sequences are LGHDT and YNNKEL (reference sequence).

The rearrangement joins TRBV29-1 to TRBJ2-7, with 8 bases that match TRBD1. The germline V gene has CDR1 SQVTM and CDR2 ANQGSEA. V dropped 1 base and J dropped 2; count of bases not matched to a gene: 1. CDR3 size: 13 residues. CDR3 coding DNA: TGCAGCGTTGAAGGGGACAGGACCTACGAGCAGTACTTC. Residues: CSVEGDRTYEQYF.

The chain employs TRBV3-1 and TRBJ1-1, with D possibly TRBD1 on 6 matching bases. Germline-derived CDR1 and CDR2 are LGHDT and YNNKEL (reference sequence). V lost 6 bases to trimming and J lost 1 base, with 15 bases between them. CDR3 size: 15 residues. CDR3 sequence reads: CASRSRGSRNTEAFF. The CDR3 DNA is TGTGCCAGCAGGAGCAGGGGATCTCGGAACACTGAAGCTTTCTTT.

The chain carries TRBV20-1 and TRBJ2-7; D unclear. Trimming stripped 3 bases from V and 3 bases from J, with 12 bases between. Germline loops: CDR1 DFQATT, CDR2 SNEGSKA (reference sequence). The CDR3 loop spans 13 amino acids. CDR3 loop: CSASLSLYYEQYF. The DNA for the CDR3 is TGCAGTGCTAGCCTTAGTCTGTACTACGAGCAGTACTTC.

The chain is built from TRBV19 and TRBJ2-7, with 12 bases aligning to TRBD1. The germline CDR1 and CDR2 sequences are LNHDA and SQIVND (reference sequence). Trimming removed 11 bases from V and 5 bases from J; junction bases left unmatched: 10. The CDR3 spans 14 residues. The CDR3: CASERGQGANEQYF. The CDR3 nucleotides read TGTGCCTCTGAGAGGGGACAGGGGGCCAACGAGCAGTACTTC.

The V gene is TRBV7-2, the J gene TRBJ2-1; no firm D call. The CDR3 sequence is 13 residues long. Trimming stripped 2 bases from V and 7 bases from J, with 9 bases between. The germline CDR1 and CDR2 sequences are SGHTA and FQGNSA. The CDR3 protein is CASSLWVMNEQFF. For the CDR3, the DNA is TGTGCCAGCAGCTTATGGGTGATGAATGAGCAGTTCTTC.